A selection of T cell receptor beta chains follows, all from one sample in a study of cytomegalovirus exposure and HLA in healthy donors. Clones were read by immunoSEQ multiplex PCR, and TCRdb kept only the in-frame ones, dropping some. The sample contains a few hundred thousand clones, around four fifths of which appear only once. Sample: PBMCs. These receptors were obtained from a woman in her sixties or seventies in good health and CMV-seropositive. CDR3s include the opening cysteine and the closing phenylalanine or tryptophan. The order of the fields is CDR3 protein, CDR3 DNA, V gene, clone size, J gene, D gene. The D gene is left open where the match is weak. Expanded clones get a size class; other rows say once, few or many, or leave the size out.

CDR3 protein: CASRQPWDSGFQSSYNEQFF; CDR3 DNA: TGTGCCAGCAGACAGCCCTGGGATAGCGGGTTTCAGAGCTCCTACAATGAGCAGTTCTTC; V gene: TRBV7-6; clone size: NA; J gene: TRBJ2-1; D gene: TRBD2
CDR3 protein: CASSPLRRMDEQFF; CDR3 DNA: TGTGCCAGCAGCCCCCTCCGGAGGATGGATGAGCAGTTCTTC; V gene: TRBV14; clone size: NA; J gene: TRBJ2-1; D gene: NA
CDR3 protein: CASSRTGELFF; CDR3 DNA: TGTGCCAGCAGCAGAACCGGGGAGCTGTTTTTT; V gene: TRBV6-5; clone size: NA; J gene: TRBJ2-2; D gene: NA
CDR3 protein: CASSLTRSDTQYF; CDR3 DNA: TGTGCCAGCAGCTTAACGAGATCAGATACGCAGTATTTT; V gene: TRBV7-3; clone size: few; J gene: TRBJ2-3; D gene: NA
CDR3 protein: CASSFRRGPGETQYF; CDR3 DNA: TGTGCCAGCAGTTTTCGCAGGGGGCCAGGGGAGACCCAGTACTTC; V gene: TRBV27; clone size: few; J gene: TRBJ2-5; D gene: TRBD1
CDR3 protein: CASSRDRGETQYF; CDR3 DNA: TGCGCCAGCAGCCGGGACAGGGGTGAGACCCAGTACTTC; V gene: TRBV4-3; clone size: NA; J gene: TRBJ2-5; D gene: TRBD1
CDR3 protein: CASSPRVNTEAFF; CDR3 DNA: TGTGCCAGCAGTCCCCGGGTAAACACTGAAGCTTTCTTT; V gene: TRBV28; clone size: NA; J gene: TRBJ1-1; D gene: NA
CDR3 protein: CASSLSSWSSAVTDTQYF; CDR3 DNA: TGTGCCAGCAGCCTTAGTAGTTGGAGTAGCGCCGTCACAGATACGCAGTATTTT; V gene: TRBV7-2; clone size: few; J gene: TRBJ2-3; D gene: NA
CDR3 protein: CASSIEGRGGQPQHF; CDR3 DNA: TGTGCCAGTAGTATAGAGGGAAGGGGTGGTCAGCCCCAGCATTTT; V gene: TRBV19; clone size: few; J gene: TRBJ1-5; D gene: NA
CDR3 protein: CASSATPGQVREQYF; CDR3 DNA: TGTGCCAGTAGTGCTACTCCGGGACAGGTGCGGGAGCAGTACTTC; V gene: TRBV19; clone size: once; J gene: TRBJ2-7; D gene: TRBD1
CDR3 protein: CASSPGTHPQFF; CDR3 DNA: TGCGCCAGCAGCCCCGGGACTCACCCGCAGTTCTTC; V gene: TRBV4-1; clone size: few; J gene: TRBJ2-1; D gene: NA